A selection of T cell receptor beta chains follows, all from one sample in a study of patients and donors after allogeneic stem cell transplantation. TCRdb analysed the RT-PCR reads with MiXCR anew, one entry per CDR3 protein. The profile shows about 87,000 distinct CDR3 sequences, around 5% of them singletons. Sequenced sample: blood, either unsorted or a sorted T cell fraction (not recorded which). These TCRs come from a human donor who was either an allogeneic HSCT recipient or a stem cell or donor lymphocyte infusion donor (not recorded which). It is not recorded whose cells these are; they may come from a transplant donor. Both conserved end residues are part of each CDR3. A D gene is named only where the DNA matches it firmly. Clone size, where shown, is once, few, many, or a class for clones that have expanded.

d_call: -; clone_size: -; v_call: TRBV28; j_call: TRBJ1-2; cdr3_aa: CASSLGPDVYGYTF; cdr3_nt: TGTGCCAGCAGTCTCGGACCTGATGTCTATGGCTACACCTTC
d_call: -; clone_size: -; v_call: TRBV2; j_call: TRBJ1-5; cdr3_aa: CASSYLGQGEHF; cdr3_nt: TGTGCCAGCAGTTACTTGGGTCAGGGAGAGCATTTT
d_call: TRBD1; clone_size: many; v_call: TRBV15; j_call: TRBJ1-2; cdr3_aa: CATSREKGGGYGYTF; cdr3_nt: TGTGCCACCAGCAGAGAAAAAGGGGGCGGCTATGGCTACACCTTC
d_call: -; clone_size: many; v_call: TRBV9; j_call: TRBJ2-7; cdr3_aa: CASSVVQGPPGSYEQYF; cdr3_nt: TGTGCCAGCAGCGTAGTGCAGGGACCACCGGGGTCCTACGAGCAGTACTTC
d_call: -; clone_size: -; v_call: TRBV20-1; j_call: TRBJ1-1; cdr3_aa: CSARVGEYGAFF; cdr3_nt: TGCAGTGCTAGGGTCGGGGAGTACGGAGCTTTCTTT
d_call: -; clone_size: few; v_call: TRBV30; j_call: TRBJ1-5; cdr3_aa: CAWSPGISNQPQHF; cdr3_nt: TGTGCCTGGAGTCCCGGGATCAGCAATCAGCCCCAGCATTTT
d_call: -; clone_size: -; v_call: TRBV9; j_call: TRBJ2-2; cdr3_aa: CASSANSITNTGELFF; cdr3_nt: TGTGCCAGCAGCGCTAACTCGATAACAAACACCGGGGAGCTGTTTTTT
d_call: TRBD1; clone_size: many; v_call: TRBV3-1; j_call: TRBJ1-6; cdr3_aa: CASSQRGQGGYNSPLHF; cdr3_nt: TGTGCCAGCAGCCAGCGGGGACAGGGGGGTTATAATTCACCCCTCCACTTT
d_call: TRBD2; clone_size: many; v_call: TRBV5-1; j_call: TRBJ2-1; cdr3_aa: CASSLAGREENEQFF; cdr3_nt: TGCGCCAGCAGCTTGGCGGGGCGGGAGGAGAATGAGCAGTTCTTC
d_call: -; clone_size: few; v_call: TRBV28; j_call: TRBJ1-6; cdr3_aa: CASQGVSYSPLHF; cdr3_nt: TGTGCCAGCCAAGGGGTTTCGTATTCACCCCTCCACTTT
d_call: -; clone_size: many; v_call: TRBV7-8; j_call: TRBJ1-5; cdr3_aa: CASSPAGLTHQPQHF; cdr3_nt: TGTGCCAGCAGCCCCGCCGGACTGACCCATCAGCCCCAGCATTTT
d_call: -; clone_size: many; v_call: TRBV18; j_call: TRBJ1-2; cdr3_aa: CASSNAGQAYGYTF; cdr3_nt: TGTGCCAGCTCAAACGCAGGCCAGGCCTATGGCTACACCTTC
d_call: -; clone_size: many; v_call: TRBV11-3; j_call: TRBJ1-1; cdr3_aa: CASSRQLNTEAFF; cdr3_nt: TGTGCCAGCAGCCGACAGTTGAACACTGAAGCTTTCTTT
d_call: -; clone_size: many; v_call: TRBV29-1; j_call: TRBJ1-1; cdr3_aa: CSVIGSNTEAFF; cdr3_nt: TGCAGCGTTATCGGAAGCAATACTGAAGCTTTCTTT
d_call: -; clone_size: many; v_call: TRBV18; j_call: TRBJ2-3; cdr3_aa: CASSPSGDTQYF; cdr3_nt: TGTGCCAGCAGCCCTTCCGGAGATACGCAGTATTTT
d_call: TRBD2; clone_size: many; v_call: TRBV20-1; j_call: TRBJ2-1; cdr3_aa: CSARELGGASGGSSYNEQFF; cdr3_nt: TGCAGTGCTAGAGAGTTGGGCGGGGCTAGCGGGGGAAGCTCCTACAATGAGCAGTTCTTC
d_call: -; clone_size: many; v_call: TRBV7-2; j_call: TRBJ2-7; cdr3_aa: CASSLTGAYEQYF; cdr3_nt: TGTGCCAGCAGCTTAACAGGAGCCTACGAGCAGTACTTC
d_call: TRBD1; clone_size: many; v_call: TRBV9; j_call: TRBJ1-3; cdr3_aa: CASSVVGGLSGNTIYF; cdr3_nt: TGTGCCAGCAGCGTAGTAGGGGGCCTCTCTGGAAACACCATATATTTT
d_call: -; clone_size: many; v_call: TRBV11-2; j_call: TRBJ2-3; cdr3_aa: CASSYRDPQRSTDTQYF; cdr3_nt: TGTGCCAGCAGCTACCGGGACCCCCAGAGAAGCACAGATACGCAGTATTTT
d_call: -; clone_size: few; v_call: TRBV18; j_call: TRBJ2-3; cdr3_aa: CASSPLMGGRSTDTQYF; cdr3_nt: TGTGCCAGCTCACCACTCATGGGGGGGCGAAGCACAGATACGCAGTATTTT
d_call: -; clone_size: many; v_call: TRBV2; j_call: TRBJ2-2; cdr3_aa: CASTRGASVTGELFF; cdr3_nt: TGTGCCAGCACCCGAGGGGCCTCAGTCACCGGGGAGCTGTTTTTT
d_call: -; clone_size: -; v_call: TRBV27; j_call: TRBJ2-3; cdr3_aa: CASSHPPETDTQYF; cdr3_nt: TGTGCCAGCAGTCACCCTCCCGAGACAGATACGCAGTATTTT
d_call: -; clone_size: many; v_call: TRBV20-1; j_call: TRBJ2-5; cdr3_aa: CSANPGLTQETQYF; cdr3_nt: TGCAGTGCTAATCCGGGACTGACCCAAGAGACCCAGTACTTC
d_call: -; clone_size: -; v_call: TRBV28; j_call: TRBJ2-1; cdr3_aa: CASTEGFRNEQFF; cdr3_nt: TGTGCCAGCACCGAGGGTTTTAGGAATGAGCAGTTCTTC
d_call: TRBD2; clone_size: few; v_call: TRBV7-8; j_call: TRBJ2-3; cdr3_aa: CATRLAGRTDTQYF; cdr3_nt: TGTGCCACAAGACTAGCGGGGCGCACAGATACGCAGTATTTT